A selection of T cell receptor beta chains follows, all from one sample in a study of a mutant IDH1 vaccine in newly diagnosed glioma. Sequenced by immunoSEQ multiplex PCR; TCRdb stores in-frame clones only, minus some. The profile shows about 98,000 clones, around 90% of them singletons. The material was PBMCs, obtained from a glioma patient treated with radiotherapy, temozolomide or both. These receptors were obtained from a woman aged 45-60 years with glioma. Each CDR3 is given with its conserved first and last residue. D genes are given only for firm matches.

j_gene	d_gene	v_gene	CDR3nt	CDR3aa
TRBJ2-7	NA	TRBV29-1	TGCAGCGTTAAGACACTCAACGAGCAGTACTTC	CSVKTLNEQYF
TRBJ1-4	NA	TRBV5-1	TGCGCCAGCAGCTACGGTGCAACTAATGAAAAACTGTTTTTT	CASSYGATNEKLFF
TRBJ2-2	TRBD2	TRBV2	TGTGCCAGCAGCCGTGGGCTAGCGGGGAACACCGGGGAGCTGTTTTTT	CASSRGLAGNTGELFF
TRBJ2-1	NA	TRBV7-9	TGTGCCAGCAGCTTAGCCGGCCTAGCGCCCAATGAGCAGTTCTTC	CASSLAGLAPNEQFF
TRBJ2-5	NA	TRBV9	TGTGCCAGCAGCGTAGCTCCGGGAACGGAGACCCAGTACTTC	CASSVAPGTETQYF
TRBJ1-1	NA	TRBV7-9	TGTGCCAGCAGCCCAGGGTCCTGGAACACTGAAGCTTTCTTT	CASSPGSWNTEAFF
TRBJ1-2	NA	TRBV14	TGTGCCAGCAGCCAGTATCAGCACTATGGCTACACCTTC	CASSQYQHYGYTF
TRBJ1-1	NA	TRBV11-1	TGTGCCAGCAGCTTAGATCCGGGGGCTTGGACTGAAGCTTTCTTT	CASSLDPGAWTEAFF
TRBJ1-4	TRBD1	TRBV28	TGTGCCAGCACGACAGGGGCAACTAATGAAAAACTGTTTTTT	CASTTGATNEKLFF
TRBJ2-1	NA	TRBV29-1	TGCAGCGTTGAAGTGTACAATGAGCAGTTCTTC	CSVEVYNEQFF
TRBJ1-4	NA	TRBV6-1	TGTGCCGGGCCCAAACGAGGTGAAAAACTGTTTTTT	CAGPKRGEKLFF
TRBJ1-1	NA	TRBV6-6	TGTGCCAGCAGTCACTCCAGCACTGAAGCTTTCTTT	CASSHSSTEAFF
TRBJ1-2	NA	TRBV6-1	TGTGCCAGCAGTCCCCGGGAGGACGGTGGCTACACCTTC	CASSPREDGGYTF
TRBJ1-5	NA	TRBV6-5	TGTGCCAGCAGTCCCGGGGCTTATAGCAATCAGCCCCAGCATTTT	CASSPGAYSNQPQHF
TRBJ2-2	NA	TRBV11-2	TGTGCCAGCAGCACCGGGGTGGCAATGACCACCGGGGAGCTGTTTTTT	CASSTGVAMTTGELFF
TRBJ2-1	NA	TRBV4-1	TGCGCCAGCCTAGGGGGGGCGGGGGAGCAGTTCTTC	CASLGGAGEQFF
TRBJ2-7	NA	TRBV18	TGTGCCAGCTCACCAAGCCAGAGCGATGATTTTGGGCAGTACTTC	CASSPSQSDDFGQYF